The T cell receptor (beta chain) under discussion was sequenced for a study of cytomegalovirus exposure and HLA in healthy donors (dated by TCRdb to 2016 to 2017). Broadly, across the study: According to an earlier analysis of 587 of the donors, some 180 million T cells yielded 100 million or so unique TCR beta sequences and approximately 280 Gb of sequence data. In a later analysis, previously published TCR beta repertoires from several hundred donors were re-analyzed and high-resolution HLA genotyping was added so that TCR occurrence patterns could be studied. HLA typing covered class I and class II loci at four-digit resolution. The study combined high-throughput TCR immunosequencing, statistical association of individual TCRs with disease status, and machine learning to predict cytomegalovirus infection status. The T cell repertoires of several hundred subjects were profiled by immunosequencing and related to cytomegalovirus serostatus. Four to six DR-DQ haplotypes were handled as single units for association and clustering, since linkage in the cohort was strong. A later genetic analysis used genome-wide SNP genotypes for about three fifths of the roughly 700 donors, treating that subset as a discovery cohort. The number of typed donors differed by locus: roughly 629-630 for A, B, C, DRB1 and DQB1; approximately 520 for DQA1; approximately 600 for DPA1; and roughly 470 for DPB1. To decide whether each TCR beta V gene segment behaved as functional or pseudogenic, an earlier analysis of several hundred of the donors relied on high-throughput TCR beta sequencing. Along with the roughly 670-subject first cohort, a separate validation cohort of some 130 different subjects was used. Donor age, sex, ethnicity and CMV serostatus were collected together with the repertoire data. Of the roughly 400 genotyped donors, about 80% fell in the genetic ancestry cluster associated with self-reported Caucasian donors. The later analysis used no new phenotypic data to find candidate immune exposures, relying instead on TCR beta sequences and their occurrence across donors. Around 320 gigabases of sequencing data and approximately 85 million unique TCR sequences were included in an early release covering 550 to 800 HLA-typed donors. All discovery cohort repertoires had been generated using a single sequencing platform. On average, 235,054 unique TCR beta nucleotide sequences were sequenced per donor among 398 genotyped donors of the cohort, with roughly 19% of those sequences being non-productive. The study aimed to test whether signatures of past pathogen exposure could be identified by cataloging public T cell receptors.

As encoded in the germline V gene, CDR1 is LGHNA while CDR2 is YNFKEQ. Trimming removed 6 bases from V and 2 bases from J, leaving 14 bases between the germline ends. There are 15 amino acids in the CDR3, from cysteine to phenylalanine inclusive. The only DNA kept is the CDR3, 45 bases in frame from the first base. What the authors observed across the whole study: A further reported finding was that TCR beta sequences accurately predicted the HLA-A and HLA-B alleles for most subjects in the first cohort. In the study, 150 to 200 TCR beta chains were listed as associated with cytomegalovirus. A cluster of highly shared sequence variants was judged likely to be a technical artifact of the sequencing pipeline. Most CMV-associated TCR beta chains appeared to be HLA-restricted in a later analysis, and the HLA associations seemed to be driven largely by CMV exposure. At a false discovery rate of 0.05, a later analysis linked roughly 17,000 TCR beta sequences to specific HLA alleles. Most TCR sequences were seen in very few donors, while some public TCRs were found in many individuals. This cohort had only TCR beta chains sequenced, and the lack of alpha or paired-chain data limited which features could be detected. The presence/absence analyses assumed that sequencing depth was roughly uniform across donors, and that assumption may not be true. In an earlier analysis of 587 of the donors, most TCR beta V segments appeared in productive rearrangements about 87% or about 30% of the time, broadly matching IMGT annotations. Because the 87-base-pair reads could not distinguish some IMGT-functional V segments, including TRBV6-2 and TRBV6-3, those segments were excluded. The authors suggested that the approach could potentially be generalized to other disease states and immunological phenotypes. The only immune exposure information available for the cohort was CMV serostatus. The classifier was reported to diagnose cytomegalovirus status with high specificity and sensitivity in both the original cohort and the validation cohort. Because HLA typing was missing for some donors at each locus, association tests included only the typed subset. Because counts were too low, seventeen rarely observed V segments, including chromosome 9 orphons, were left out of the earlier analysis of roughly 600 of the donors. A later analysis found that HLA-associated TCR beta chains were more clonally expanded and had lower generation probabilities than equally common non-associated chains. A few of the identified cytomegalovirus-associated TCR beta chains were confirmed in vitro to be specific for cytomegalovirus antigens. Linkage disequilibrium might explain the correlated functional status among segregating V segments, but an unknown experimental factor could not be ruled out. A later genetic analysis associated a missense DCLRE1C variant with V-gene and J-gene trimming of TCR beta chains, and an independent cohort replicated the association. In a later analysis, several top co-occurrence clusters were reported to appear linked to parvovirus B19, influenza, CMV and Epstein-Barr virus. In a later analysis, the rate of TCR association differed among HLA loci, with DRB1 alleles having the most associated TCRs and HLA-C alleles having the fewest. A later genetic analysis reported fewer N-insertions in productive TCRs among donors in an Asian-associated ancestry cluster than the approximately 700-donor mean. Strong co-occurrence of HLA alleles, especially DR and DQ, made assigning TCR associations to individual alleles difficult.

Preparation of the library involved the immunoSEQ multiplex PCR assay. The multiplex PCR relied on a mix of 60 forward primers for TCR Vbeta segments and 13 reverse primers for TCR Jbeta segments. A multiplex PCR assay on genomic DNA amplified the CDR3 region of rearranged TCR beta genes. Amplified TCR beta libraries were sequenced as 87-base-pair reads on the Illumina HiSeq System. The original methods were these. In a later analysis, 70 million to 95 million unique TCR beta chains were counted across the 500 to 700 repertoires, and approximately 11 million of these chains were shared by at least two donors. Raw reads were error-corrected and collapsed into unique sequences with a nearest-neighbor algorithm that merged closely related sequences to remove PCR and sequencing errors. CDR3 sequences were aligned to IMGT reference sequences to assign V, D and J gene segments. For a sequence to be retained, a match of at least six nucleotides was required to both a V gene segment and a J gene segment. A rearrangement was called productive if the CDR3 had no stop codons and remained in frame with V and J, and every other rearrangement was called non-productive. Following IMGT convention, CDR3 was defined as the stretch from the second conserved V-encoded cysteine up to the conserved J-encoded phenylalanine. In an earlier analysis of more than 550 of the donors, sequences lacking an unambiguous match to a single V gene segment were excluded. In an earlier analysis of 587 of the donors, a V segment was called functional when productive rearrangements were above 56.7%, and segregating when the standard deviation between donors exceeded 5%. A statistical classification framework was developed to diagnose cytomegalovirus status using the catalog of TCR beta chain sequences. In a later analysis, V and J genes were assigned by comparing TCR nucleotide sequences against IMGT/GENE-DB human TR gene sequences. A later analysis assigned CDR3 sequences and most-parsimonious VDJ recombination scenarios with the TCRdist pipeline. In a later analysis, each TCR beta chain was defined by its CDR3 amino acid sequence together with its V-gene family, and reads lacking a unique V-gene family were excluded. To address suspected cross-contamination and a sequencing artifact, a later analysis removed a few hundred highly shared, low-generation-probability nucleotide sequences. In a later analysis, a clonal expansion index was calculated for each public chain from normalized within-repertoire ranks of inferred template counts. A later analysis computed generation probabilities with a VDJ recombination model fitted to out-of-frame rearrangements, and checked the results against IGoR. In a later analysis, hypergeometric tests were used to score TCR-TCR, TCR-HLA and TCR-CMV co-occurrence, with a repertoire-size bias correction applied to TCR pairs. In a later analysis, false discovery rates were estimated by permuting HLA or CMV assignments 20 times. In a later analysis, co-occurring TCRs were grouped using DBSCAN, with TCRdist sequence similarity added in when clustering inside HLA-allele-positive subsets. For co-occurrence clustering, repertoires with fewer than 30,000 or more than 120,000 public chains were excluded, along with about five repertoires with anomalous nucleotide sharing. TCRdb mirrors the immuneACCESS table, restricted to in-frame sequences. Some clones are absent from its copies; in checked studies, under half trace to an unresolved V gene, and the reason for the others is unknown. V and J calls and clone size are given by that table; D and trimming were obtained from the DNA. For this sample the table gives 100,000 to 150,000 clones, of which approximately 80% were detected only once. Around 13% of the sample comes from the top ten.

Points on this clone: This clone's antigen is unknown. No per-base quality is available; no much larger clone lies one base away.

In total, 630 or so healthy bone marrow donors made up the cohort. All cohort members were sampled while nominally healthy, although unrecorded immune exposures were likely present. The donor was CMV seropositive and belonged to the group of 250 to 300 seropositive cohort members. Every donor gave a peripheral blood sample, and the peripheral blood mononuclear cells from that sample were used for TCR beta sequencing. The Qiagen DNeasy Blood Extraction Kit was used to extract genomic DNA from the blood cell samples. The V and J genes are TRBV4-2 and TRBJ1-3, with TRBD1 as a weak D call on 6 bases. The TCR comes from a middle-aged woman in good health and CMV-seropositive. Sequenced: PBMCs. The CDR3 region has the sequence CASRLTGFTGNTIYF. The bases are TGTGCCAGCAGACTAACAGGGTTTACTGGAAACACCATATATTTT.